Listed here are 2 T cell receptor beta chains from one sample, sequenced in a study of PD-1 blockade in classical Hodgkin lymphoma. Method: immunoSEQ multiplex PCR; TCRdb's copy keeps in-frame clones and lacks some. The sample lists under 40,000 clones; about nine tenths were seen once. Time point meaning: newly diagnosed, previously untreated cHL patient sample. Thawed PBMCs yielded CD4+ T cells through magnetic negative selection. The sample consisted of CD4+ T cells from blood. Receptors were obtained from a human donor with classical Hodgkin lymphoma.

CDR3 sequence (DNA): TGTGCCTGGAGTGTTGGGGGGCGAAACACCATATATTTT. This gives the protein CAWSVGGRNTIYF. The chain carries TRBV30 and TRBJ1-3, with a weak D call TRBD1 (6 bases). CDR3 length: 13 residues. Germline assignment: CDR1 GTSNPN and CDR2 SVGIG (reference sequence). With 0 bases removed from V and 5 bases from J, the gap between germline ends came to 8 bases.

The chain employs TRBV7-9 and TRBJ1-1; 7 bases are a match to TRBD1. V lost 3 bases and J lost 0; bases outside the gene matches: 10. Germline V gene lookup returns CDR1 SEHNR and CDR2 FQNEAQ (reference sequence). The CDR3 has 17 residues. The CDR3 coding sequence is TGTGCCAGCAGCTTGGGAGGCGGACAGGCGATGAACACTGAAGCTTTCTTT. It translates to CASSLGGGQAMNTEAFF.